Presented here are 20 T cell receptor beta chains from one specimen sequenced in a study of T cells after yellow fever vaccination. TCRdb re-derived calls from the 5' RACE reads in MiXCR, one entry per CDR3 protein. The repertoire holds roughly 56,000 distinct CDR3 sequences, approximately 5.7% seen once, with 30% to 35% in the top ten. This sample comprised PBMCs, either bulk or a sorted T-cell subset (CD4+, CD8+, memory, or dextramer-sorted; not recorded which), obtained on the day of the yellow fever booster vaccination. All receptors derive from a man younger than 35 who received the YFV17D yellow fever vaccine.

In its sample, this clonotype was seen many times. The CDR3 region is CASSRVWYEQYF. The CDR3 DNA is TGTGCCAGCAGCAGGGTCTGGTACGAGCAGTACTTC. The gene calls are TRBV7-9 and TRBJ2-7; D is unresolved. The CDR3 runs 12 residues. Trimming pared 5 bases from V and 4 bases from J, leaving 9 bases between. Germline loops: CDR1 SEHNR, CDR2 FQNEAQ (reference sequence).

This clonotype appeared many times. The CDR3 region has the DNA TGTGCCAGCAGCTTGTCAATTAGCAATCAGCCCCAGCATTTT. Its translation is CASSLSISNQPQHF. The chain has TRBV5-5 and TRBJ1-5; no clear D. CDR1 is SGHKS, CDR2 YYEKEE, per germline (reference sequence). CDR3 length: 14 residues. Between the trimmed V and J ends, which lost 1 base and 0 bases, there was a span of 5 bases.

CDR3 in DNA: TGCGCCAGCAGGCTAGAAAACACTGAAGCTTTCTTT. Translating gives CASRLENTEAFF. The chain is built from TRBV5-1 and TRBJ1-1; D is uncertain. V was clipped by 5 bases and J by 2 bases, with 7 bases between them. CDR1 and CDR2 (germline): SGHRS, YFSETQ. The CDR3 runs to 12 residues.

This clonotype appeared many times. The V call is TRBV20-1, the J call TRBJ2-1; TRBD2 agrees at 7 bases. From germline, CDR1 is DFQATT and CDR2 SNEGSKA (reference sequence). There are 14 residues in the CDR3. After removal of 5 bases from V and 9 bases from J, the junction contained 13 bases not matched to a gene. CDR3 DNA sequence: TGCAGTGCTGTCTGGGGGGGGATGATGGGTGAGCAGTTCTTC. Translated: CSAVWGGMMGEQFF.

This clonotype was picked up many times. The chain is built from TRBV29-1 and TRBJ2-7; 9 nucleotides line up with TRBD1. The CDR3 spans 13 residues. The germline gives CDR1 SQVTM, CDR2 ANQGSEA. The V gene end was trimmed by 3 bases and the J gene end by 0 bases; junction bases not matched to a gene: 0. The CDR3 loop reads CSVETGGSYEQYF. The CDR3 DNA follows: TGCAGCGTTGAGACAGGGGGCTCCTACGAGCAGTACTTC.

This clonotype was seen only a few times. CDR3 DNA sequence: TGTGCCAGCAGCCCCACGACCGCGCATAATTCACCCCTCCACTTT. Translating gives CASSPTTAHNSPLHF. This chain connects TRBV7-8 to TRBJ1-6; D is uncertain. Germline V gene data show CDR1 as SGHVS and CDR2 as FQNEAQ. This CDR3 is built from 15 residues. V was shortened by 5 bases and J by 5 bases, with 13 bases between the two germline ends.

This clonotype appeared many times. The rearrangement joins TRBV7-9 to TRBJ1-1; D gene ambiguous. V dropped 3 bases and J dropped 4 bases, with 9 bases sitting between them. The CDR3 spans 13 residues. Looked up from germline, CDR1 is SEHNR and CDR2 is FQNEAQ (reference sequence). The CDR3 DNA sequence: TGTGCCAGCAGCTTCCCTTTTCGCACTGAAGCTTTCTTT. Translation: CASSFPFRTEAFF.

The chain joins TRBV9 to TRBJ1-3; D is possibly TRBD1 (5 bases). Germline assignment: CDR1 SGDLS and CDR2 YYNGEE. CDR3 length equals 16 residues. The V end lost 4 bases, the J end lost 5 bases, and 19 bases lay between the germline ends. CDR3 sequence (DNA): TGTGCCAGCAGCCCATCCGGGGGAGTCCTGAGAAACACCATATATTTT. Translating it yields CASSPSGGVLRNTIYF.

The chain carries TRBV9 and TRBJ2-2; 7 bases are a match to TRBD2. V lost 2 bases, J lost 0 bases, and 1 base stayed unmatched. The V gene's germline CDR1 is SGDLS and CDR2 YYNGEE. The CDR3 loop spans 15 amino acids. The CDR3 DNA sequence: TGTGCCAGCAGCGTGGGGACTACGAACACCGGGGAGCTGTTTTTT. It translates to CASSVGTTNTGELFF.

This clonotype was counted ten times or more. This chain uses TRBV7-9 with TRBJ2-7; D may be TRBD2 (5 bases). This CDR3 spans 15 amino acids. Trimming stripped 1 base from V and 3 bases from J, with 13 bases between. Per the germline V gene, CDR1 is SEHNR and CDR2 is FQNEAQ (reference sequence). The CDR3 here is CASSLGRGIGYEQYF. The DNA of the CDR3 is TGTGCCAGCAGCTTAGGTCGAGGGATTGGCTACGAGCAGTACTTC.

This clonotype showed up just a few times. The chain combines TRBV7-6 with TRBJ2-5; 8 nucleotides match TRBD2. Looked up from germline, CDR1 is SGHVS and CDR2 is FNYEAQ. The J segment lost 8 bases and the V segment lost 4 bases, leaving 9 bases of the junction unmatched. The CDR3 has 14 residues. CDR3 in amino acids: CASSYTSGGHTQYF. CDR3 nucleotides: TGTGCCAGCAGCTATACCTCGGGGGGGCACACCCAGTACTTC.

This clonotype was found many times. V usage is TRBV27 and J usage is TRBJ2-3, with 7 bases matching TRBD2. The CDR3 is 15 residues long. Trimming took 5 bases from V and 5 from J; bases not matched to a gene: 10. Germline V gives CDR1 MNHEY, CDR2 SMNVEV (reference sequence). CDR3 sequence (DNA): TGTGCCAGCAGTGGGGAGGGCTACACAGTAGATACGCAGTATTTT. This translates into CASSGEGYTVDTQYF.

The V gene is TRBV5-4, the J gene TRBJ2-2; D possibly corresponds to TRBD1 (6 bases). The CDR3 is 12 amino acids. Germline values: CDR1 SGHNT, CDR2 YYREEE (reference sequence). The V gene lost 6 bases and the J gene lost 7 bases, with 10 bases spanning the gap. The CDR3 spells CASMGADGELFF. In DNA, the CDR3 is TGTGCCAGCATGGGGGCTGACGGGGAGCTGTTTTTT.

This clonotype occurred a few times. The rearrangement uses TRBV20-1 and TRBJ2-5; 9 positions agree with TRBD1. CDR1 and CDR2 (germline): DFQATT, SNEGSKA (reference sequence). Germline trimming cut 3 bases from V and 5 bases from J; bases unmatched to any gene: 7. This CDR3 has 14 residues. The CDR3 bases are TGCAGTGCTAGCGACAGGGGGTATGGTGAGACCCAGTACTTC. This gives the protein CSASDRGYGETQYF.

This clonotype was recorded many times. In nucleotides, the CDR3 is TGTGCCAGCAGCGCGTGGGTCTCCCCCGGGGATACGCAGTATTTT. This encodes CASSAWVSPGDTQYF. The chain has TRBV9 and TRBJ2-3; D is unclear. V lost 3 bases to trimming and J lost 6 bases, with 17 bases between them. The CDR3 loop spans 15 amino acids. Germline values: CDR1 SGDLS, CDR2 YYNGEE.

This clonotype was detected many times. The chain recombines TRBV7-9 with TRBJ2-3; TRBD2 matches 11 bases. Germline CDR1 SEHNR, CDR2 FQNEAQ (reference sequence). V trimming: 4 bases; J trimming: 4 bases; junction bases outside the gene matches: 7. This CDR3 region has 16 residues. CDR3 sequence (DNA): TGTGCCAGCAGCTCTCGGACTAGCGGGTTGTCAGATACGCAGTATTTT. Amino acid sequence: CASSSRTSGLSDTQYF.

The sample holds many counts of this clonotype. This chain links TRBV7-9 with TRBJ2-1, with D perhaps matching TRBD2 (5 bases). From germline, CDR1 is SEHNR and CDR2 FQNEAQ (reference sequence). Trimming stripped 1 base from V and 8 bases from J, with 9 bases between. This CDR3 is built from 13 residues. This CDR3 reads CASSLGSVDEQFF. CDR3 sequence (DNA): TGTGCCAGCAGCTTAGGTAGCGTAGATGAGCAGTTCTTC.

The chain uses TRBV9 and TRBJ2-5; TRBD2 is a possible D gene (6 bases). The CDR3 length is 14 residues. The V gene lost 4 bases and the J gene lost 5 bases, with 15 bases spanning the gap. Germline V gene data show CDR1 as SGDLS and CDR2 as YYNGEE. The DNA for the CDR3 is TGTGCCAGCAGCACCTTTGAGGGGAGGGAGACCCAGTACTTC. Amino acids: CASSTFEGRETQYF.

There are many counts of this clonotype. The chain combines TRBV6-5 with TRBJ1-1; D call uncertain. There are 15 residues in the CDR3. The germline V and J ends were trimmed by 4 bases and 3 bases, with 15 bases remaining between them. Germline V CDR1 and CDR2: MNHEY, SVGAGI. In nucleotides, the CDR3 is TGTGCCAGCAGTTTCCGGGGAGAAGTGGACACTGAAGCTTTCTTT. Its protein product is CASSFRGEVDTEAFF.

In this sample, this clonotype turned up many times. The rearrangement links TRBV27 to TRBJ2-3, with 10 bases that match TRBD2. With V trimmed by 3 bases and J by 6 bases, 21 bases remained unmatched. Germline CDR1 is MNHEY and CDR2 is SMNVEV (reference sequence). This CDR3 is built from 20 residues. The CDR3 is CASSFKRDIVLAGYQDTQYF. The CDR3 bases are TGTGCCAGCAGTTTTAAGCGGGATATAGTACTAGCGGGGTATCAGGATACGCAGTATTTT.